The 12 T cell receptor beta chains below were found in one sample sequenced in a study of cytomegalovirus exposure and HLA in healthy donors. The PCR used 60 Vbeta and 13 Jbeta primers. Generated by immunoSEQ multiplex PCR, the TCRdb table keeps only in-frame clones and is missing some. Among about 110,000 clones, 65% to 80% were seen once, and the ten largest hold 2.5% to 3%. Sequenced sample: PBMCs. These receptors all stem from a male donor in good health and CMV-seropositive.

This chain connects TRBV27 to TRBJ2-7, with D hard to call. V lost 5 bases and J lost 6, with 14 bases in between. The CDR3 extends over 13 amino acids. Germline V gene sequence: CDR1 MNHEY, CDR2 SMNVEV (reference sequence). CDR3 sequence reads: CASSLTTGSEQYF. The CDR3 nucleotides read TGTGCCAGCAGTCTTACGACTGGTTCCGAGCAGTACTTC.

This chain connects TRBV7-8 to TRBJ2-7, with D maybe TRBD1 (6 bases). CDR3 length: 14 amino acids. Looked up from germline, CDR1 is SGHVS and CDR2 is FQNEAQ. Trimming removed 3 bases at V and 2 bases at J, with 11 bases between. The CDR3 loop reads CASSFNRDTYEQYF. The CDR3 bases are TGTGCCAGCAGCTTTAACCGGGACACCTACGAGCAGTACTTC.

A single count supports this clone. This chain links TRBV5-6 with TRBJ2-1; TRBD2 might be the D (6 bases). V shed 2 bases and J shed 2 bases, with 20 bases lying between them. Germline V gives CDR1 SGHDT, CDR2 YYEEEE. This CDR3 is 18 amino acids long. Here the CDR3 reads CASSFRAGSYKTYNEQFF. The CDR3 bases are TGTGCCAGCAGCTTTCGGGCGGGATCTTACAAAACCTACAATGAGCAGTTCTTC. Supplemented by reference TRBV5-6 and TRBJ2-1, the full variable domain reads DAGVTQSPTHLIKTRGQQVTLRCSPKSGHDTVSWYQQALGQGPQFIFQYYEEEERQRGNFPDRFSGHQFPNYSSELNVNALLLGDSALYLCASSFRAGSYKTYNEQFFGPGTRLTVL.

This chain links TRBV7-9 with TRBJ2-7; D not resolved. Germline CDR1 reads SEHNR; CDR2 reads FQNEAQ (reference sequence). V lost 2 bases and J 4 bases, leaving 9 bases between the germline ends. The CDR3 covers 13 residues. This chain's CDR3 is CASSLSGGYEQYF. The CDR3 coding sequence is TGTGCCAGCAGCTTATCGGGTGGGTACGAGCAGTACTTC.

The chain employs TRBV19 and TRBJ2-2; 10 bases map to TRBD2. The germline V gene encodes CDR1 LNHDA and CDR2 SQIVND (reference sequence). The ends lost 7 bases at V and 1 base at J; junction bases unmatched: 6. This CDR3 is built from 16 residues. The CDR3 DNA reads TGTGCCAGTACCCCTAGCGGGAGAAAGAACACCGGGGAGCTGTTTTTT. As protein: CASTPSGRKNTGELFF.

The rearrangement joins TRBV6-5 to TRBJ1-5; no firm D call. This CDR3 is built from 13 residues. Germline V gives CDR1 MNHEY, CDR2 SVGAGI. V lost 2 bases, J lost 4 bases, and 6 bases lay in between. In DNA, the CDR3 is TGTGCCAGCAGTTACCAAGAGAATCAGCCCCAGCATTTT. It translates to CASSYQENQPQHF.

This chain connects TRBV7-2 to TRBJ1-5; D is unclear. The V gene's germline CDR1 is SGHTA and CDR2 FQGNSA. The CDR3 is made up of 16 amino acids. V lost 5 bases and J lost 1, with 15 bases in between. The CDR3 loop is CASSPEGAVSNQPQHF. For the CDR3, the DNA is TGTGCCAGCAGCCCCGAGGGTGCGGTGAGCAATCAGCCCCAGCATTTT.

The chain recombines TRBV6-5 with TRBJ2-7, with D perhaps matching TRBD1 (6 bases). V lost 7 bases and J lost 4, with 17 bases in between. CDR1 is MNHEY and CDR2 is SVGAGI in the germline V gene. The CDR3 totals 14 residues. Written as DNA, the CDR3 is TGTGCCAGCACCGATGGTATCAGGGGATACGAGCAGTACTTC. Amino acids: CASTDGIRGYEQYF.

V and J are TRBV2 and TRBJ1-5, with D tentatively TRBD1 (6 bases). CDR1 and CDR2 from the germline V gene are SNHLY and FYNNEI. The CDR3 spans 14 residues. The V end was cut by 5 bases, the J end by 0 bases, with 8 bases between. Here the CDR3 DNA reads TGTGCCAGCAGTTGGACAGATAGCAATCAGCCCCAGCATTTT. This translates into CASSWTDSNQPQHF.

The CDR3 spells CASSFTRWDTQYF. The CDR3 DNA is TGTGCCAGCAGCTTTACTCGTTGGGATACGCAGTATTTT. The chain recombines TRBV7-4 with TRBJ2-3, with D unclear. The CDR3 runs 13 residues. The germline V and J ends were trimmed by 3 bases and 6 bases, with 10 bases remaining between them. Germline V gene sequence: CDR1 SGHVT, CDR2 SQSDAQ.

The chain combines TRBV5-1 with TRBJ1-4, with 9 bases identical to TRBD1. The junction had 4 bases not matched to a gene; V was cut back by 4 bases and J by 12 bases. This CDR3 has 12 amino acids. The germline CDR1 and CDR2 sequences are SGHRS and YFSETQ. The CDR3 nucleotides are TGCGCCAGCAGCCATGACAGGGGGGAACTGTTTTTT. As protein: CASSHDRGELFF.

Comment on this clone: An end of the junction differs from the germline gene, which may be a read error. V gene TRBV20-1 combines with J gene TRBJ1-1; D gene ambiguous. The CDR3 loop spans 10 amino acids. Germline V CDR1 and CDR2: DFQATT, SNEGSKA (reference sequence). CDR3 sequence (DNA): TGCAGTGCTAGCAAGGACCCCGGGATCTTT. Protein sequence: CSASKDPGIF.